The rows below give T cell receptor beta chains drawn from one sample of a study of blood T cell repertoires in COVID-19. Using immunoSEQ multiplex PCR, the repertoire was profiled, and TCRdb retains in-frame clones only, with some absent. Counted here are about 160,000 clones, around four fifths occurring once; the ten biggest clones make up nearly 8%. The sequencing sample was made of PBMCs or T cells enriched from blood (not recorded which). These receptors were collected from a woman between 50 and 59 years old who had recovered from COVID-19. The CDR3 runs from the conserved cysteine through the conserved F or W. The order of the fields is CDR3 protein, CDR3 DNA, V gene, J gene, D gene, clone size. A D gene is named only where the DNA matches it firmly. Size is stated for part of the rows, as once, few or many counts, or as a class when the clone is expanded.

CASSFRSGPDYEQYF	TGTGCCAGCAGCTTTAGAAGCGGTCCCGATTACGAGCAGTACTTC	TRBV11-3	TRBJ2-7	-	-
CASSFWSQAGNTIYF	TGTGCCAGCAGCTTTTGGTCTCAGGCTGGAAACACCATATATTTT	TRBV5-8	TRBJ1-3	-	-
CASSYTSINTQYF	TGTGCCAGCAGTTACACGTCAATTAATACGCAGTATTTT	TRBV28	TRBJ2-3	-	-
CATTTGVNEKLFF	TGTGCCACCACGACAGGCGTTAATGAAAAACTGTTTTTT	TRBV5-4	TRBJ1-4	-	-
CASSLKTGAQETQYF	TGTGCCAGCAGCTTGAAGACAGGGGCCCAAGAGACCCAGTACTTC	TRBV5-6	TRBJ2-5	TRBD1	-
CASSLQFSGANVLTF	TGTGCCAGCAGCTTACAATTTTCTGGGGCCAACGTCCTGACTTTC	TRBV7-6	TRBJ2-6	-	-
CASSPPGTYNSPLHF	TGTGCCAGCAGCCCACCCGGGACCTATAATTCACCCCTCCACTTT	TRBV16	TRBJ1-6	-	-
CASSYRRGGSTDTQYF	TGTGCCAGCAGTTACAGGCGGGGGGGGAGCACAGATACGCAGTATTTT	TRBV6-5	TRBJ2-3	TRBD2	-
CASRSTSGVRNEQFF	TGTGCCAGCAGGTCCACTAGCGGGGTGAGGAATGAGCAGTTCTTC	TRBV28	TRBJ2-1	TRBD2	-
CATHPSFSSYEQYF	TGTGCCACCCACCCTTCGTTTAGCTCCTACGAGCAGTACTTC	TRBV28	TRBJ2-7	-	-
CATSLSANTGELFF	TGTGCCACCAGTCTCAGCGCGAACACCGGGGAGCTGTTTTTT	TRBV24-1	TRBJ2-2	-	once
CASSPSGQGGETQYF	TGTGCCAGCTCACCCTCGGGACAGGGGGGAGAGACCCAGTACTTC	TRBV18	TRBJ2-5	TRBD1	-
CASTWTGAVEQYF	TGTGCCAGCACCTGGACAGGGGCAGTCGAGCAGTACTTC	TRBV27	TRBJ2-7	TRBD1	-
CASSPNRQGAPYEQYF	TGTGCCAGCAGCCCCAATCGACAGGGAGCACCCTACGAGCAGTACTTC	TRBV7-9	TRBJ2-7	TRBD1	-
CASSPLTSQETQYF	TGTGCCAGCAGTCCCTTGACTAGCCAAGAGACCCAGTACTTC	TRBV2	TRBJ2-5	-	-
CASSANPGQGWNYGYTF	TGTGCCAGCAGCGCAAACCCGGGACAGGGATGGAACTATGGCTACACCTTC	TRBV9	TRBJ1-2	TRBD1	-